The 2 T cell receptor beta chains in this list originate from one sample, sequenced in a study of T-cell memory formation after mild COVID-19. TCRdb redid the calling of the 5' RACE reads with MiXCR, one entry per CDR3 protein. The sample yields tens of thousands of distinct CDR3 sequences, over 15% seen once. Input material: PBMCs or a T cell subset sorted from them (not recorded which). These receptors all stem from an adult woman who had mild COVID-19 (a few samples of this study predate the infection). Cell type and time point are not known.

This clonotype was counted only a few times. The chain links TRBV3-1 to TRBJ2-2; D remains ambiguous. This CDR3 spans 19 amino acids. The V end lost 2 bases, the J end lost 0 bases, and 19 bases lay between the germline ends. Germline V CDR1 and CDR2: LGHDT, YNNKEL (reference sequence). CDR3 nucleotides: TGTGCCAGCAGCCAAATAAGGCCATCTGGGCCAACGAACACCGGGGAGCTGTTTTTT. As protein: CASSQIRPSGPTNTGELFF.

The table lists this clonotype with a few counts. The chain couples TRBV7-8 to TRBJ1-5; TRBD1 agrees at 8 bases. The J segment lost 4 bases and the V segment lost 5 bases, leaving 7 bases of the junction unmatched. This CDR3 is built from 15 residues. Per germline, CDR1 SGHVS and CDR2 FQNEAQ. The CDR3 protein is CASSTGWTGNQPQHF. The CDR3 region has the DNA TGTGCCAGCAGCACAGGGTGGACAGGGAATCAGCCCCAGCATTTT.